Shown below are 26 T cell receptor beta chains from a single sample sequenced in a study of identical twins. TCRdb re-called the 5' RACE reads through MiXCR, storing one row per CDR3 protein. The profile shows some 570,000 distinct CDR3 sequences, 20% to 25% of them singletons. A further study also used this sample, focusing on yellow fever vaccine responses in identical twins.

Sequencing was done on a sample of CD4+ T cells sorted from blood. Receptors were obtained from a woman aged 18-29 years in good health.

The rearrangement joins TRBV20-1 to TRBJ2-3, with 8 nucleotides matching TRBD2. Germline lookup yields CDR1 DFQATT and CDR2 SNEGSKA (reference sequence). J lost 3 bases, V lost 7 bases, and 12 bases had no gene match. The length of the CDR3 is 15 residues. CDR3 amino acids: CSGGLRGGTTDTQYF. CDR3 DNA sequence: TGCAGTGGGGGCCTACGCGGGGGGACTACAGATACGCAGTATTTT.

This clonotype was observed many times. J is TRBJ1-2 and V is TRBV6-1, with D unresolved. The CDR3 loop spans 14 amino acids. V was cut by 0 bases and J by 5 bases, with 10 bases left in between. The germline CDR1 and CDR2 sequences are MNHNS and SASEGT. The CDR3 DNA follows: TGTGCCAGCAGTGAAGCGGCTCTCCAGTATGGCTACACCTTC. Translation: CASSEAALQYGYTF.

The chain carries TRBV12-3 or TRBV12-4 and TRBJ2-1; TRBD1 aligns across 10 bases. J was trimmed by 6 bases and V by 7 bases; bases with no gene match: 9. This CDR3 is 15 amino acids long. The CDR3 bases are TGTGCCAGCAATAGACAGGGGGCGCAATTCAATGAGCAGTTCTTC. The encoded protein is CASNRQGAQFNEQFF.

This chain links TRBV5-1 with TRBJ2-1; 8 positions match TRBD1. CDR3 length: 15 residues. From germline, CDR1 is SGHRS and CDR2 YFSETQ. The J segment lost 8 bases and the V segment lost 2 bases, leaving 9 bases of the junction unmatched. CDR3 loop: CASSFGRGRLDEQFF. CDR3 nucleotides: TGCGCCAGCAGCTTCGGCAGGGGGCGCTTGGATGAGCAGTTCTTC.

This clonotype was seen a handful of times. V gene TRBV15 combines with J gene TRBJ2-5; D is undetermined. There are 15 residues in the CDR3. The germline gives CDR1 LNHNV, CDR2 YYDKDF (reference sequence). With 1 base removed from V and 6 bases from J, the gap between germline ends came to 15 bases. The chain's CDR3 is CATSRGPDMAKTQYF. As DNA, the CDR3 is TGTGCCACCAGCAGAGGACCTGACATGGCGAAGACCCAGTACTTC.

The chain employs TRBV6-5 and TRBJ1-1; no reliable D call. CDR3 length: 14 residues. CDR1 MNHEY and CDR2 SVGAGI come from the germline V gene. Trimming left V 9 bases short and J 2 bases short, with 16 bases between. The CDR3: CASKQTGPNTEAFF. The CDR3 DNA is TGTGCCAGTAAGCAGACTGGACCCAACACTGAAGCTTTCTTT.

V usage is TRBV9 and J usage is TRBJ1-1; perhaps TRBD1 as D (5 bases). The ends were cut back, 0 bases at V and 1 base at J, with 7 bases in the middle. This CDR3 comprises 14 residues. The V gene's germline CDR1 is SGDLS and CDR2 YYNGEE. The CDR3 sequence is CASSVVTGNTEAFF. CDR3 DNA sequence: TGTGCCAGCAGCGTAGTAACAGGGAACACTGAAGCTTTCTTT.

This clonotype was recorded many times. The chain combines TRBV29-1 with TRBJ2-1; 7 bases align to TRBD1. CDR1 SQVTM and CDR2 ANQGSEA come from the germline V gene. CDR3 length: 16 residues. J lost 1 base, V lost 3 bases, and 9 bases had no gene match. In DNA, the CDR3 is TGCAGCGTTGACATAAGGACAGGAACTTCCTACAATGAGCAGTTCTTC. It encodes CSVDIRTGTSYNEQFF.

The rearrangement links TRBV10-1 to TRBJ1-2; D is uncertain. Germline V gene lookup returns CDR1 WNHNN and CDR2 SYGVQD (reference sequence). With 3 bases removed from V and 5 bases from J, the gap between germline ends came to 7 bases. CDR3 length: 12 residues. The CDR3 region is CASSDYSYGYTF. The CDR3 DNA is TGCGCCAGCAGTGATTACAGTTATGGCTACACCTTC.

The chain uses TRBV12-3 or TRBV12-4 and TRBJ2-5; D ambiguous. The V gene lost 6 bases and the J gene lost 0 bases, with 20 bases spanning the gap. The CDR3 covers 17 residues. As DNA, the CDR3 is TGTGCCAGCAGCCAAACCCGAGACACGAAAAACCAAGAGACCCAGTACTTC. It specifies CASSQTRDTKNQETQYF.

The rearrangement uses TRBV15 and TRBJ1-4; 10 bases are shared with TRBD1. The CDR3 has 15 amino acids. Trimming took 3 bases from V and 6 from J; bases not matched to a gene: 4. The germline V gene has CDR1 LNHNV and CDR2 YYDKDF (reference sequence). The CDR3 loop reads CATSRMTGGDEKLFF. The CDR3 DNA reads TGTGCCACCAGCAGGATGACAGGGGGCGATGAAAAACTGTTTTTT.

This clonotype has a handful of counts. The chain combines TRBV9 with TRBJ2-1, with 8 bases fitting TRBD2. This CDR3 is 16 amino acids long. CDR1 and CDR2 (germline): SGDLS, YYNGEE. The junction had 8 bases not matched to a gene; V was cut back by 2 bases and J by 4 bases. CDR3 sequence (DNA): TGTGCCAGCAGCGTGGCCCCGGGGGGGGGTTACAATGAGCAGTTCTTC. It encodes CASSVAPGGGYNEQFF.

This clonotype was seen at least ten times. This sequence joins TRBV5-1 and TRBJ2-3, with D tentatively TRBD2 (5 bases). Deletions cut 0 bases from V and 2 bases from J, with 10 bases between. CDR1 is SGHRS and CDR2 is YFSETQ in the germline V gene. The CDR3 covers 15 residues. The CDR3 sequence is CASSLGGANTDTQYF. The CDR3 nucleotides read TGCGCCAGCAGCTTGGGGGGAGCGAACACAGATACGCAGTATTTT.

This clonotype has more than one count but fewer than ten. V usage is TRBV5-1 and J usage is TRBJ1-2; 8 bases are shared with TRBD1. The CDR3 sequence is 16 residues long. Trimming at V came to 0 bases and at J to 4 bases, leaving 8 bases not matched to a gene. Germline V gene lookup returns CDR1 SGHRS and CDR2 YFSETQ. The CDR3 DNA reads TGCGCCAGCAGCTTGGGACCGGGACAGGTCCTCTATGGCTACACCTTC. Amino acid sequence: CASSLGPGQVLYGYTF. The whole variable domain, remainder taken from reference TRBV5-1 and TRBJ1-2, is KAGVTQTPRYLIKTRGQQVTLSCSPISGHRSVSWYQQTPGQGLQFLFEYFSETQRNKGNFPGRFSGRQFSNSRSEMNVSTLELGDSALYLCASSLGPGQVLYGYTFGSGTRLTVV.

CDR3 nucleotides: TGCGCCAGCAGCCTCGGACTAGCGGCGTACCAAGAGACCCAGTACTTC. Residues: CASSLGLAAYQETQYF. The rearrangement uses TRBV5-1 and TRBJ2-5; 10 bases line up with TRBD2. CDR1 is SGHRS and CDR2 is YFSETQ in the germline V gene. This CDR3 is 16 amino acids long. V was pared by 4 bases and J by 0 bases, with 6 bases of the junction left unmatched.

The chain carries TRBV7-3 and TRBJ2-3, with D hard to call. CDR3 length equals 16 residues. Germline values: CDR1 SGHTA, CDR2 FQGTGA. The V gene lost 2 bases and the J gene lost 2 bases, with 14 bases spanning the gap. The CDR3 here is CASSLGPLGFTDTQYF. The DNA for the CDR3 is TGTGCCAGCAGCTTAGGACCCCTAGGGTTCACAGATACGCAGTATTTT.

This chain joins TRBV7-9 and TRBJ2-5; TRBD2 matches at 8 bases. Germline values: CDR1 SEHNR, CDR2 FQNEAQ (reference sequence). The trim removed 5 bases at V and 5 bases at J, leaving 10 bases unmatched. The CDR3 has 15 amino acids. CDR3 nucleotides: TGTGCCAGCAGCCCGGTGGTAGCGGGGTATGAGACCCAGTACTTC. It specifies CASSPVVAGYETQYF.

This clonotype was counted a few times. The chain couples TRBV20-1 to TRBJ2-3; TRBD2 aligns across 8 bases. The V gene end was trimmed by 3 bases and the J gene end by 2 bases; junction bases not matched to a gene: 7. Germline-derived CDR1 and CDR2 are DFQATT and SNEGSKA (reference sequence). This CDR3 contains 15 residues. This CDR3 reads CSARTSGSLTDTQYF. The CDR3 region has the DNA TGCAGTGCTAGGACCAGCGGGAGCCTCACAGATACGCAGTATTTT.

V usage is TRBV9 and J usage is TRBJ2-1; no firm D call. Trimming pared 4 bases from V and 1 base from J, leaving 15 bases between. The germline CDR1 and CDR2 sequences are SGDLS and YYNGEE. CDR3 length: 16 residues. CDR3 residues: CASSPRTTLSYNEQFF. In DNA form, the CDR3 reads TGTGCCAGCAGCCCACGGACGACGCTATCCTACAATGAGCAGTTCTTC.

The chain links TRBV20-1 to TRBJ2-3; possibly TRBD1 for D (6 bases). V lost 3 bases to trimming and J lost 0 bases, with 13 bases between them. From germline, CDR1 is DFQATT and CDR2 SNEGSKA (reference sequence). This CDR3 is built from 15 residues. The CDR3 coding sequence is TGCAGTGCTAGGACCGGGACATTTAGCACAGATACGCAGTATTTT. Residues: CSARTGTFSTDTQYF.

The chain links TRBV19 to TRBJ2-6; a weak D match, TRBD2 (5 bases). V was trimmed by 3 bases and J by 0 bases, leaving 12 bases between them. CDR3 length: 17 amino acids. Germline values: CDR1 LNHDA, CDR2 SQIVND (reference sequence). The CDR3 coding sequence is TGTGCCAGTAGTATGTTTGGACTGACCTCTGGGGCCAACGTCCTGACTTTC. Translation gives CASSMFGLTSGANVLTF.

The chain is built from TRBV7-9 and TRBJ1-2; D is perhaps TRBD1 (5 bases). Germline-derived CDR1 and CDR2 are SEHNR and FQNEAQ (reference sequence). The CDR3 totals 16 residues. V lost 1 base, J lost 1 base, and 13 bases lay in between. In nucleotides, the CDR3 is TGTGCCAGCAGCTTAGGCGGGGCGTCGGATAACTATGGCTACACCTTC. It yields the protein CASSLGGASDNYGYTF.

This clonotype came up a few times. V gene TRBV6-5 combines with J gene TRBJ2-3, with D perhaps matching TRBD2 (7 bases). Trimming took off 2 bases at V and 1 base at J, with 13 bases between the two ends. This CDR3 contains 16 residues. In germline, CDR1 is MNHEY, CDR2 SVGAGI. DNA of the CDR3: TGTGCCAGCAGTTACAGCGGGAACAGGGGCACAGATACGCAGTATTTT. As protein: CASSYSGNRGTDTQYF.

This clonotype showed up just a few times. This CDR3 is missing its conserved last phenylalanine or tryptophan, likely due to a read error. It is unclear where the CDR3 begins or ends on the DNA, so no DNA is shown, and the CDR3 is as TCRdb lists it. The chain couples TRBV28 to TRBJ2-1; the table's D call of TRBD2 was not tested on the DNA. A total of 15 residues make up the CDR3, ends included. In germline, CDR1 is MDHEN, CDR2 SYDVKM. The CDR3 sequence is CASSLSSGRAMPPTS.

This clonotype was seen a few times. This chain joins TRBV3-1 and TRBJ2-4; 10 positions agree with TRBD1. The germline CDR1 and CDR2 sequences are LGHDT and YNNKEL (reference sequence). This CDR3 comprises 16 residues. With 2 bases clipped from V and 1 base from J, the junction kept 2 bases outside the gene matches. The CDR3 coding sequence is TGTGCCAGCAGCCAAACGGGACAGGGGGCCAAAAACATTCAGTACTTC. Protein sequence: CASSQTGQGAKNIQYF.

There are a few counts of this clonotype. This rearrangement joins TRBV27 to TRBJ2-7, with a weak D call TRBD2 (6 bases). The germline V and J ends were trimmed by 5 bases and 3 bases, with 14 bases remaining between them. The CDR3 has 14 residues. CDR1 is MNHEY and CDR2 is SMNVEV in the germline V gene (reference sequence). CDR3 nucleotides: TGTGCCAGCAGTGCCCCCGGGAGACACTACGAGCAGTACGTC. It translates to CASSAPGRHYEQYV.